The 26 T cell receptor beta chains reported below all come from one sample, sequenced in a study of blood T cells in healthy people across ages. Then a second PCR, running roughly 7 to 11 cycles, was carried out with a sample-barcoded 5' primer and a J-beta primer mix. TCRdb recomputed calls from the 5' RACE reads with MiXCR, one row per CDR3 protein. The sample includes more than 750,000 distinct CDR3 sequences, about 28% seen only once; the top ten take roughly 10%. This same sample was also part of a study on T cells of mothers and their children.

The sequencing sample was made of blood. These receptors were obtained from a woman aged 40 to 55 in good health.

There are many counts of this clonotype. The V and J genes are TRBV7-2 and TRBJ2-5, with D unclear. The germline V gene has CDR1 SGHTA and CDR2 FQGNSA. The CDR3 has 15 residues. The germline V and J ends were trimmed by 1 base and 3 bases, with 12 bases remaining between them. This chain's CDR3 is CASSLGGRAKETQYF. The CDR3 nucleotides are TGTGCCAGCAGCTTAGGAGGCCGGGCCAAAGAGACCCAGTACTTC.

This clonotype was recorded a few times. The CDR3: CASSPRRGFYEQYF. The CDR3, as DNA: TGTGCCAGCAGCCCTAGAAGGGGGTTCTACGAGCAGTACTTC. The V gene is TRBV11-2, the J gene TRBJ2-7, with D tentatively TRBD1 (6 bases). The germline V gene has CDR1 SGHAT and CDR2 FQNNGV. V lost 5 bases and J 3 bases, leaving 14 bases between the germline ends. The CDR3 consists of 14 residues.

The genes are TRBV27 and TRBJ2-7; D remains unclear. Looked up from germline, CDR1 is MNHEY and CDR2 is SMNVEV (reference sequence). Trimming cost V 3 bases and J 7 bases, with 10 bases left between them. The CDR3 loop spans 12 amino acids. CDR3 bases: TGTGCCAGCAGTTTGAAAAGGAATGAGCAGTACTTC. It is translated as CASSLKRNEQYF.

The chain is built from TRBV4-3 and TRBJ2-2; TRBD1 matches at 7 bases. CDR1 and CDR2 (germline): LGHNA, YSLEER. J gave up 1 base and V 4 bases, and 6 bases lay outside the gene matches. This CDR3 region has 16 residues. In DNA form, the CDR3 reads TGCGCCAGCAGCCCAACCGGGACAGAGAACACCGGGGAGCTGTTTTTT. Encoded protein: CASSPTGTENTGELFF.

This clonotype was found once. Written as DNA, the CDR3 is TGTGCCAGCACCCCGGGTGGCGGGGAGCAGTACTTC. Protein: CASTPGGGEQYF. This sequence joins TRBV5-4 and TRBJ2-4, with a weak D call TRBD2 (6 bases). The V end was cut by 6 bases, the J end by 13 bases, with 17 bases between. The V gene's germline CDR1 is SGHNT and CDR2 YYREEE (reference sequence). The CDR3 loop spans 12 amino acids.

In regard to this clonotype: This could be a read error, since a much larger clone is one nucleotide away. The rearrangement links TRBV28 to TRBJ2-4; D ambiguous. The tail of the sequence fits TRBJ2-7 better, so the J call may be wrong. There are 15 residues in the CDR3. The germline gives CDR1 MDHEN, CDR2 SYDVKM. The DNA for the CDR3 is TGTGCCAGCAGACCGGACGGAAAATTCCCCTACGAGCAGTACTTC. Translated: CASRPDGKFPYEQYF.

The rearrangement links TRBV7-6 to TRBJ1-1; TRBD1 is a possible D gene (6 bases). Deletions cut 6 bases from V and 7 bases from J, with 21 bases between. The CDR3 contains 15 residues. The germline gives CDR1 SGHVS, CDR2 FNYEAQ. CDR3 DNA: TGTGCCAGCAGTAGGGGGGCTAGAAAGGGTGTTGAAGCTTTCTTT. Its protein is CASSRGARKGVEAFF.

This clonotype was counted between two and nine times. The chain joins TRBV12-3 or TRBV12-4 to TRBJ1-6, with D uncertain. V was clipped by 5 bases and J by 5 bases, with 10 bases between them. The CDR3 covers 14 residues. The CDR3 coding sequence is TGTGCCAGCAGTCGGACGGATAATAATTCACCCCTCCACTTT. Protein product: CASSRTDNNSPLHF.

The chain links TRBV7-2 to TRBJ1-1; tentative D call: TRBD1 (6 bases). The V gene's germline CDR1 is SGHTA and CDR2 FQGNSA. The germline V and J ends were trimmed by 5 bases and 4 bases, with 17 bases remaining between them. The CDR3 extends over 15 amino acids. The DNA for the CDR3 is TGTGCCAGCAGCCCCCGACAGGCGAGGATCACTGAAGCTTTCTTT. Translation: CASSPRQARITEAFF.

This clonotype was seen repeatedly, ten times or more. The chain joins TRBV27 to TRBJ2-5; 7 bases fit TRBD2. After removal of 5 bases from V and 3 bases from J, the junction contained 6 bases not matched to a gene. Germline CDR1 and CDR2: MNHEY and SMNVEV (reference sequence). The CDR3 length is 14 residues. CDR3 loop: CASSGQRGKETQYF. In DNA form, the CDR3 reads TGTGCCAGCAGTGGCCAGCGGGGCAAAGAGACCCAGTACTTC.

This clonotype appeared a few times. The chain has TRBV7-9 and TRBJ1-5; TRBD1 matches at 7 bases. Trimming cost V 5 bases and J 5 bases; bases outside gene matches: 6. Germline assignment: CDR1 SEHNR and CDR2 FQNEAQ (reference sequence). The CDR3 is 14 amino acids. The DNA of the CDR3 is TGTGCCAGCAGCCCGACAGGGCGGGATCAGCCCCAGCATTTT. Amino acids: CASSPTGRDQPQHF.

This sequence joins TRBV12-3 or TRBV12-4 and TRBJ2-3, with a tentative D call TRBD1 (6 bases). CDR3 length: 19 residues. Trimming removed 5 bases at V and 4 bases at J, with 28 bases between. CDR3 nucleotides: TGTGCCAGCAGTCGCCTATTGGGGAAGGGGGACCAAACGGCAGATACGCAGTATTTT. It is translated as CASSRLLGKGDQTADTQYF.

This chain uses TRBV27 with TRBJ1-2, with a weak D call TRBD1 (6 bases). There are 13 residues in the CDR3. Per the germline V gene, CDR1 is MNHEY and CDR2 is SMNVEV (reference sequence). V lost 4 bases and J lost 6, with 12 bases in between. The CDR3 region is CASSSPRGHGYTF. Here the CDR3 DNA reads TGTGCCAGCAGTTCCCCGCGGGGGCATGGCTACACCTTC.

The rearrangement links TRBV14 to TRBJ2-7; weak D call: TRBD2 (6 bases). This CDR3 spans 16 amino acids. Germline CDR1 reads SGHDN; CDR2 reads FVKESK. V was clipped by 0 bases and J by 5 bases, with 17 bases between them. CDR3 DNA sequence: TGTGCCAGCAGCCAAGATCCCGGCGGACGGGGGAACGAGCAGTACTTC. It specifies CASSQDPGGRGNEQYF. The full variable domain, in which reference TRBV14 and TRBJ2-7 provide the parts outside the CDR3, is EAGVTQFPSHSVIEKGQTVTLRCDPISGHDNLYWYRRVMGKEIKFLLHFVKESKQDESGMPNNRFLAERTGGTYSTLKVQPAELEDSGVYFCASSQDPGGRGNEQYFGPGTRLTVT.

This chain joins TRBV28 and TRBJ2-1; unclear D gene. Germline V gene sequence: CDR1 MDHEN, CDR2 SYDVKM. Trimming shortened V by 2 bases and J by 13 bases, and 18 bases separated the two germline ends. The CDR3 has 14 amino acids. The CDR3 sequence: CASSLLSAQETQFF. The CDR3 nucleotides read TGTGCCAGCAGTTTACTTTCAGCCCAAGAGACCCAGTTCTTC.

This clonotype was observed many times. V is TRBV3-1 and J is TRBJ2-6, with a tentative D call TRBD2 (5 bases). The CDR3 extends over 14 amino acids. V shed 6 bases and J shed 0 bases, with 6 bases lying between them. Germline V gives CDR1 LGHDT, CDR2 YNNKEL (reference sequence). CDR3 sequence: CASRRDSGANVLTF. The CDR3 DNA reads as TGTGCCAGCAGACGGGACTCTGGGGCCAACGTCCTGACTTTC.

This clonotype was detected many times. The chain combines TRBV29-1 with TRBJ2-5; D may be TRBD1 (6 bases). CDR1 and CDR2 (germline): SQVTM, ANQGSEA. The length of the CDR3 is 15 residues. The germline V and J ends were trimmed by 2 bases and 3 bases, with 16 bases remaining between them. The CDR3 bases are TGCAGCGTTGAAACACCAGGGGAGTGGGAAGAGACCCAGTACTTC. Its protein is CSVETPGEWEETQYF.

The chain employs TRBV20-1 and TRBJ2-7, with 8 bases matching TRBD2. From germline, CDR1 is DFQATT and CDR2 SNEGSKA (reference sequence). V shed 7 bases, J shed 6 bases, and the junction held 11 bases outside the gene matches. CDR3 length equals 13 residues. In DNA, the CDR3 is TGCAGTGTAGCGCAAAGCGGGGGTCTCGAGCAGTACTTC. Amino acids: CSVAQSGGLEQYF.

This clonotype was seen a few times. The chain employs TRBV3-1 and TRBJ1-5; TRBD1 matches at 10 bases. V lost 4 bases, J lost 6 bases, and 3 bases stayed unmatched. This CDR3 has 14 residues. Germline V gene sequence: CDR1 LGHDT, CDR2 YNNKEL (reference sequence). The CDR3 loop reads CASSLTGGSQPQHF. Written as DNA, the CDR3 is TGTGCCAGCAGCCTGACAGGGGGCAGTCAGCCCCAGCATTTT.

This clonotype was seen at least ten times. The chain is built from TRBV6-6 and TRBJ2-7; D remains unclear. Between the trimmed V and J ends, which lost 7 bases and 0 bases, there was a span of 7 bases. CDR1 and CDR2 (germline): MNHNY, SVGAGI (reference sequence). This CDR3 has 12 amino acids. CDR3 sequence reads: CASTSDSYEQYF. As DNA, the CDR3 is TGTGCCAGCACGTCGGACTCCTACGAGCAGTACTTC.

The sample holds a few counts of this clonotype. This chain uses TRBV14 with TRBJ2-7, with a possible D match to TRBD2 (6 bases). Trimming shortened V by 4 bases and J by 2 bases, and 15 bases separated the two germline ends. CDR1 and CDR2 (germline): SGHDN, FVKESK. This CDR3 comprises 15 residues. The CDR3 region is CASSRTGTVPYEQYF. The CDR3 DNA follows: TGTGCCAGCAGCCGGACCGGGACTGTACCCTACGAGCAGTACTTC.

This sequence joins TRBV29-1 and TRBJ2-1; 10 bases agree with TRBD2. Germline-derived CDR1 and CDR2 are SQVTM and ANQGSEA. Unmatched junction bases numbered 8, after V lost 2 bases and J lost 7 bases. There are 15 residues in the CDR3. Here the CDR3 reads CSVELRLAGVNEQFF. CDR3 DNA sequence: TGCAGCGTTGAACTTAGGCTAGCGGGGGTAAATGAGCAGTTCTTC.

The J gene is TRBJ1-4, the V gene TRBV29-1; no reliable D call. Trimming shortened V by 5 bases and J by 4 bases, and 11 bases separated the two germline ends. CDR1 is SQVTM and CDR2 is ANQGSEA in the germline V gene. CDR3 length: 13 residues. The CDR3 protein is CSVQTDLNEKLFF. Written as DNA, the CDR3 is TGCAGCGTTCAGACGGACCTTAATGAAAAACTGTTTTTT.

This clonotype was picked up many times. In nucleotides, the CDR3 is TGTGCCAGCAGCTTAGGTCCGGGACAGGGCTCTTCACCCCTCCACTTT. This encodes CASSLGPGQGSSPLHF. V is TRBV7-6 and J is TRBJ1-6; the match to TRBD1 covers 9 bases. Trimming at V came to 1 base and at J to 9 bases, leaving 7 bases not matched to a gene. CDR1 and CDR2 from the germline V gene are SGHVS and FNYEAQ. The CDR3 has 16 residues.

Notes on this clonotype: This could be a read error, since a much larger clone is one nucleotide away. The chain carries TRBV7-8 and TRBJ2-1, with a weak D call TRBD1 (5 bases). The CDR3 runs to 11 residues. The V gene lost 10 bases and the J gene lost 13 bases, with 17 bases spanning the gap. The germline V gene encodes CDR1 SGHVS and CDR2 FQNEAQ. The CDR3: CAMERGEVQFF. Written as DNA, the CDR3 is TGTGCCATGGAAAGGGGTGAAGTCCAGTTCTTC.

This clonotype was detected ten times or more. CDR3 DNA: TGTGCCAGCAGTAGACGTTTGACAGGAGGCTATGGCTACACCTTC. This sequence encodes CASSRRLTGGYGYTF. The rearrangement uses TRBV12-3 or TRBV12-4 and TRBJ1-2; possibly TRBD1 for D (6 bases). Between the trimmed V and J ends, which lost 5 bases and 4 bases, there was a span of 17 bases. CDR3 size: 15 residues.